This T cell receptor beta chain was identified during a study of blood T cell repertoires in COVID-19 (dated by TCRdb to 2020 to 2022). Regarding the research as a whole: Samples covering the acute and convalescent phases of COVID-19 were provided by collaborators in the United States, Italy and Spain. The material from the prospective study consisted of cDNA or gDNA derived from T cells, B-cell-depleted T cells, or PBMCs. Deeply sampled blood TCRbeta repertoires from subjects exposed to, actively infected with, or recovered from COVID-19 were included in the dataset. The repertoires were released in a freely available public database intended as a resource for research on the immune response to SARS-CoV-2. Samples were obtained from the ongoing ImmuneRACE study (first 160 participants) and from 1,254 subjects provided by 6 global collaborators. Sample metadata almost always included a de-identified subject ID, COVID-19 status, age in years and sex. Where available, HLA class I and class II types were taken from metadata supplied by the sample provider and were not determined by assay-based typing. The paper's findings and limits, for the study overall: How much clinical and demographic metadata was included differed by source and by participant, and the metadata was provided uncurated.

At one collaborating source in Seattle, patients were enrolled during active infection and were followed longitudinally through the course of disease. Collaborating institutions collected whole blood in K2EDTA tubes following their own protocols. Collaborator samples were shipped for TCRbeta analysis as frozen whole blood, isolated PBMCs, or DNA extracted from either sample type. On this clone: Its antigen has not been determined. Base-call qualities are not available, and no considerably larger clone is one nucleotide away.

The immunoSEQ Assay, a bias-controlled multiplex PCR, was used to amplify TCRbeta CDR3 regions from genomic DNA. The original pipeline was this. The number of nucleated cells in each sample was estimated from the amplification of reference gene primers within the assay. Sequence reads were collapsed and filtered to measure the absolute abundance of every unique TCRbeta CDR3 rearrangement. For each sample, productive Simpson clonality was calculated as the square root of Simpson's diversity index over productive rearrangements. TCRdb retrieved this table from immuneACCESS and kept in-frame rearrangements only. Not all clones are present; in checked studies, unresolved V genes account for under half, and no reason is known for the remainder. Clonal size and the V and J genes are those of that table, whereas D and trimming came from the DNA. The sample contains roughly 200,000 clones, about 81% of them found a single time. 7% to 10% of the sample comes from the top ten.

The CDR3 numbers 15 residues from cysteine through phenylalanine. The kept DNA is CDR3 alone, 45 bases in frame from the first base. Sequences SGHRS (CDR1) and YFSETQ (CDR2) are obtained from the germline V gene. V lost 3 bases and J lost 8 bases; the stretch between them is 17 bases long. The sequenced sample consisted of peripheral blood. This TCR derives from a woman aged 80 or over with COVID-19, enrolled during active disease. The chain employs TRBV5-1 and TRBJ1-4; D gene: possibly TRBD1, on 6 matching bases. CDR3 protein: CASSWGAGAGEKLFF. The DNA sequence is given as TGCGCCAGCAGCTGGGGAGCGGGGGCTGGAGAAAAACTGTTTTTT.